This is a list of T cell receptor beta chains from one sample in a study of T cells after yellow fever vaccination. TCRdb analysed the 5' RACE reads with MiXCR anew, one entry per CDR3 protein. The table has 350,000 to 550,000 distinct CDR3 sequences, approximately 19% seen once. Sequences were derived from PBMCs, sampled before the yellow fever booster vaccination. The receptor set was obtained from a man aged 18 to 35 who received the YFV17D yellow fever vaccine. Both conserved end residues are part of each CDR3. Each record gives: J gene, V gene, D gene, clone size, CDR3 DNA, CDR3 protein. The D gene is left open where the match is weak. A row's size may be missing; if present it is once, few, many or a size class.

TRBJ2-7	TRBV6-5	-	-	TGTGCCAGTCAGTTGGGCTACGAGCAGTACTTC	CASQLGYEQYF
TRBJ1-1	TRBV4-3	-	-	TGCGCCAGCAGCCAAGATCATAGAGGGAACACTGAAGCTTTCTTT	CASSQDHRGNTEAFF
TRBJ2-1	TRBV6-1	-	few	TGTGCCAGCAGTGATTCAACTCGACCCTACAATGAGCAGTTCTTC	CASSDSTRPYNEQFF
TRBJ2-2	TRBV27	-	-	TGTGCCAGCAGTACCCGGGACTTATTCACCGGGGAGCTGTTTTTT	CASSTRDLFTGELFF
TRBJ2-4	TRBV6-2/TRBV6-3	-	-	TGTGCCAGCAGTTACTCGAGGGGCAGCCACCGGGAGAACATTCAGTACTTC	CASSYSRGSHRENIQYF
TRBJ2-7	TRBV7-2	TRBD1	-	TGTGCCAGCAGCCCACAGGGGACCAGCTACGAGCAGTACTTC	CASSPQGTSYEQYF
TRBJ2-2	TRBV24-1	-	many	TGTGCCACCAGTGATCAGACGGTCACCGGGGAGCTGTTTTTT	CATSDQTVTGELFF
TRBJ2-7	TRBV5-1	-	-	TGCGCCAGCAGCTGGTCCGAAGGGGAGCAGTACTTC	CASSWSEGEQYF
TRBJ2-3	TRBV5-5	-	-	TGTGCCAGCAGCTTCTGGGACACCAGCGCAGATACGCAGTATTTT	CASSFWDTSADTQYF
TRBJ1-3	TRBV7-2	-	-	TGTGCCAGCAGCTGGGACTACTCTGGAAACACCATATATTTT	CASSWDYSGNTIYF
TRBJ1-1	TRBV15	-	few	TGTGCCACCAGCCCAGGGATTGGGGGGGTAGAAGCTTTCTTT	CATSPGIGGVEAFF
TRBJ2-2	TRBV7-9	-	many	TGTGCCAGCAGCTTAATGGGAACCGGGGAGCTGTTTTTT	CASSLMGTGELFF
TRBJ1-6	TRBV6-5	-	-	TGTGCCAGCAGTTCCCGAGGAGGGGAGGGGAATTCACCCCTCCACTTT	CASSSRGGEGNSPLHF
TRBJ1-1	TRBV30	-	few	TGTGCCTGGACCCTCAACACTGAAGCTTTCTTT	CAWTLNTEAFF
TRBJ1-2	TRBV10-3	TRBD1	many	TGTGCCATCAGCCGGACAGGGGCTCGCTACACCTTC	CAISRTGARYTF
TRBJ2-7	TRBV5-5	TRBD1	many	TGTGCCAGCAGCTTCGGGACAGGGGGGTACGAGCAGTACTTC	CASSFGTGGYEQYF
TRBJ1-5	TRBV12-3/TRBV12-4	TRBD1	-	TGTGCCAGCAGTTTTTGGGACAGGGATCAGCCCCAGCATTTT	CASSFWDRDQPQHF
TRBJ1-4	TRBV4-2	-	-	TGTGCCAGCAGCCAAGGGCAGGGAGGATATGAAAAACTGTTTTTT	CASSQGQGGYEKLFF
TRBJ2-5	TRBV29-1	TRBD1	-	TGCAGCGTTACCGGGACAGGGGCTGTAGAGACCCAGTACTTC	CSVTGTGAVETQYF
TRBJ2-2	TRBV5-1	TRBD1	few	TGCGCCAGCAGCAACCCGGGACAGACCATCGGGGAGCTGTTTTTT	CASSNPGQTIGELFF
TRBJ2-1	TRBV6-1	-	few	TGTGCCAGCCTCTATTACGGGGACAGGCTAGCGGTGGGGGATCAGGAGCAGTTCTTC	CASLYYGDRLAVGDQEQFF
TRBJ1-6	TRBV7-8	-	-	TGTGCCAGCAATTTAGGAGGGAGCTCCTATAATTCACCCCTCCACTTT	CASNLGGSSYNSPLHF
TRBJ2-5	TRBV5-1	-	-	TGCGCCAGCAGCACCTCTCCGGTCGGGGTGGAGACCCAGTACTTC	CASSTSPVGVETQYF
TRBJ2-3	TRBV9	-	-	TGTGCCAGCAGCGTAACTAGTGAGGGGACAGATACGCAGTATTTT	CASSVTSEGTDTQYF
TRBJ1-3	TRBV2	-	few	TGTGCCGACCGGGACACGGTCTCTGGAAACACCATATATTTT	CADRDTVSGNTIYF
TRBJ1-6	TRBV6-5	TRBD1	-	TGTGCCAGCAGACTACAGGGGATTGCACCCCTCCACTTT	CASRLQGIAPLHF
TRBJ1-2	TRBV10-3	-	-	TGTGCCATCAGTGATGGGGGGCGCGTCTATGGCTACACCTTC	CAISDGGRVYGYTF
TRBJ2-2	TRBV9	TRBD2	-	TGTGCCAGCTCTCGACTAGCGGGGGCCATTCCAAACACCGGGGAGCTGTTTTTT	CASSRLAGAIPNTGELFF